This T cell receptor beta chain came from a study of blood T cell repertoires in COVID-19. Clones were read by immunoSEQ multiplex PCR, and TCRdb kept only the in-frame ones, dropping some. The data contain fewer than 250,000 clones, around 82% of them singletons. V was clipped by 3 bases and J by 4 bases; unmatched bases: 10. The V gene's germline CDR1 is SGHRS and CDR2 YFSETQ. This CDR3 comprises 15 residues. Sample: peripheral blood. The sequence derives from a woman in her 40s with active or convalescent COVID-19. The gene calls are TRBV5-1 and TRBJ2-7; 7 nucleotides match TRBD1. The chain's CDR3 is CASSYQGQPKYEQYF. Here the CDR3 DNA reads TGCGCCAGCAGCTACCAGGGACAGCCTAAATACGAGCAGTACTTC.